This T cell receptor beta chain was recorded in a study of blood T cell repertoires in COVID-19. How the authors handled the data: Amplified reference gene primers provided the basis for estimating nucleated cell counts. Data came from immunoSEQ multiplex PCR; TCRdb stores just in-frame clones and leaves some out. That table supplies the V and J calls and clone size; D and trimming were determined from the DNA. Here the sample spans about 68,000 clones, roughly nine tenths being singletons. The CDR3 has 17 residues. V was clipped by 4 bases and J by 4 bases; unmatched bases: 10. Germline V gene lookup returns CDR1 LNHNV and CDR2 YYDKDF (reference sequence).

The sequencing sample was made of peripheral blood. This TCR came from a man between 40 and 49 years old with COVID-19, enrolled during active disease. The chain joins TRBV15 to TRBJ1-5, with 10 bases aligning to TRBD1. The CDR3: CATSTEMTGGANQPQHF. The CDR3 DNA reads TGTGCCACCAGCACCGAGATGACAGGGGGCGCGAATCAGCCCCAGCATTTT.